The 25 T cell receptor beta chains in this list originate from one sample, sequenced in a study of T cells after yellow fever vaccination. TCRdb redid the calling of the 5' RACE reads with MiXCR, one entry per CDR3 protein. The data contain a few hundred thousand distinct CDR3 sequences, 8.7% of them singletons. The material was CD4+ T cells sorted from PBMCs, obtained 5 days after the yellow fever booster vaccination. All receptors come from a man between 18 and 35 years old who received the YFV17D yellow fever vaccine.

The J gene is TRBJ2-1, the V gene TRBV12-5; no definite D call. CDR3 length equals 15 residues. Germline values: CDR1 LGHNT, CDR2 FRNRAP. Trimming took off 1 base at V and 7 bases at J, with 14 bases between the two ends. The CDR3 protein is CASGLGTVFWNEQFF. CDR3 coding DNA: TGTGCTAGTGGTTTGGGGACGGTTTTTTGGAATGAGCAGTTCTTC.

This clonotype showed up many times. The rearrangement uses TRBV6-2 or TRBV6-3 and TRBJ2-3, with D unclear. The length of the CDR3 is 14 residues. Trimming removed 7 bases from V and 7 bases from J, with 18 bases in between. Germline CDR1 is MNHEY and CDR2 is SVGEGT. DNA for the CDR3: TGTGCCAGCAATCAGAACCTGGACGCCTATACGCAGTATTTT. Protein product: CASNQNLDAYTQYF.

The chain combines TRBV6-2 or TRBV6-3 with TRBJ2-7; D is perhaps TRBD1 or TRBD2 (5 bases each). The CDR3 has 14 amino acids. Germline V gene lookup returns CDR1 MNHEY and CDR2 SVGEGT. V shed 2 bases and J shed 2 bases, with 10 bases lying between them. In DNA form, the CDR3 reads TGTGCCAGCAGTTACGGCCAGGGACCCTACGAGCAGTACGTC. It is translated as CASSYGQGPYEQYV.

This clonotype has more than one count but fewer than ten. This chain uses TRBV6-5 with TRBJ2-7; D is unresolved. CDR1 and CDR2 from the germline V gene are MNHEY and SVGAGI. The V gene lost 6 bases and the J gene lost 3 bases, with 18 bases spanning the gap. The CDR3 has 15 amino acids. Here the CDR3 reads CASRPGRVPIYEQYF. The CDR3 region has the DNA TGTGCCAGCAGGCCTGGTCGCGTCCCAATCTACGAGCAGTACTTC.

CDR3 bases: TGTGCCAGCAGCTTTAGACCCGGGGCCAACGTCCTGACTTTC. Translating gives CASSFRPGANVLTF. The gene calls are TRBV7-2 and TRBJ2-6; no clear D. The CDR3 contains 14 residues. With 3 bases removed from V and 4 bases from J, the gap between germline ends came to 7 bases. The germline V gene encodes CDR1 SGHTA and CDR2 FQGNSA.

The CDR3 region has the DNA TGTGCCAGCAGTGAGTCAGGGGGGACCTATGGCTACACCTTC. It translates to CASSESGGTYGYTF. The gene calls are TRBV25-1 and TRBJ1-2; 7 positions agree with TRBD1. Per germline, CDR1 MGHDK and CDR2 SYGVNS. V shed 3 bases, J shed 4 bases, and the junction held 5 bases outside the gene matches. The CDR3 sequence is 14 residues long.

CDR3 DNA sequence: TGCGCCAGCAGCTTGGTCGGGGAACAGACTACGCAGTATTTT. It yields the protein CASSLVGEQTTQYF. This sequence joins TRBV5-1 and TRBJ2-3; D is possibly TRBD2 (5 bases). The CDR3 loop spans 14 amino acids. CDR1 and CDR2 (germline): SGHRS, YFSETQ. Between the trimmed V and J ends, which lost 0 bases and 8 bases, there was a span of 13 bases.

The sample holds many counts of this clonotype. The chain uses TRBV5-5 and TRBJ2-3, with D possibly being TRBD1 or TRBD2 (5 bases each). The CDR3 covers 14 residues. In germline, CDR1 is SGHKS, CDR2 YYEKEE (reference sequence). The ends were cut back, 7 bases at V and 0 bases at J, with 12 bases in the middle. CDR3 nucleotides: TGTGCCAGCCAGAGGGGCGCGAGCACAGATACGCAGTATTTT. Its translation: CASQRGASTDTQYF.

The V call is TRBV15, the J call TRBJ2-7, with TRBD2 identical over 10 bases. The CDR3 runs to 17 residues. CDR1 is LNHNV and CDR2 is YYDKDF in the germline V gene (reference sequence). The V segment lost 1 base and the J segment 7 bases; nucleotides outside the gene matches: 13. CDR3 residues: CATSRALAGAAGIEQYV. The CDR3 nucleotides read TGTGCCACCAGCAGAGCCCTAGCGGGGGCCGCAGGAATTGAGCAGTACGTC.

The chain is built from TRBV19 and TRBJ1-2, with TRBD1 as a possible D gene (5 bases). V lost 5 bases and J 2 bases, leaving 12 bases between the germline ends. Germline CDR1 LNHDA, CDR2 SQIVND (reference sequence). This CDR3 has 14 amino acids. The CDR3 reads CASSHLDRNYGYTF. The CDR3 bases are TGTGCCAGTAGTCACCTCGACAGAAACTATGGCTACACCTTC.

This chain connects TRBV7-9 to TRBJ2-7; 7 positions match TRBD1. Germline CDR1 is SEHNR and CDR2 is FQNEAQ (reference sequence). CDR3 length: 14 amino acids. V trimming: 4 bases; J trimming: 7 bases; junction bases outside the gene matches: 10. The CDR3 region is CASSWHRDSGEQYV. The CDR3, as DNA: TGTGCCAGCAGCTGGCACCGGGACAGCGGAGAGCAGTACGTC.

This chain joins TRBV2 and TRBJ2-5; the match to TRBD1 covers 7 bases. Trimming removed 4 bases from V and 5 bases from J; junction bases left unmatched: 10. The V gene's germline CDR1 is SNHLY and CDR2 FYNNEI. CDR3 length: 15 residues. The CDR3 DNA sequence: TGTGCCAGCAGTGCGAGGGGGCGCGTAGGGGAGACCCAGTACTTC. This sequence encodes CASSARGRVGETQYF.

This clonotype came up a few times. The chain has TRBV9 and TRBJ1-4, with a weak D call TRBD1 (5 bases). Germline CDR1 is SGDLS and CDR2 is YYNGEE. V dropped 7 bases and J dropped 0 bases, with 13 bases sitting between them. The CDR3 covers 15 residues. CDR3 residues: CASGKTDATNEKLFF. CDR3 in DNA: TGTGCCAGCGGTAAGACAGATGCAACTAATGAAAAACTGTTTTTT.

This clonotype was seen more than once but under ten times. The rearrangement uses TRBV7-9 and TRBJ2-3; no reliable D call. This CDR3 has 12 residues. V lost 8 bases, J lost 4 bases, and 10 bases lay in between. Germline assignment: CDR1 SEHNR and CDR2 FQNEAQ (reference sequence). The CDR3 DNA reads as TGTGCCAGCTTGGGCCGGTCAGATACGCAGTATTTT. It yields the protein CASLGRSDTQYF.

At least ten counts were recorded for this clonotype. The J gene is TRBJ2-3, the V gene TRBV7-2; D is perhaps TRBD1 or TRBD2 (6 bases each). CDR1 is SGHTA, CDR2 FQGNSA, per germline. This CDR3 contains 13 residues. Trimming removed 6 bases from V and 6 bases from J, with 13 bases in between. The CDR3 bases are TGTGCCAGCAGGAGACTAGGGGGGGATACGCAGTATTTT. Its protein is CASRRLGGDTQYF.

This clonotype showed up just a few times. This CDR3 reads CSVKNGGSIYF. CDR3 nucleotides: TGCAGCGTTAAGAACGGCGGGTCCATATATTTT. The rearrangement links TRBV29-1 to TRBJ1-3, with D unresolved. V was shortened by 5 bases and J by 11 bases, with 13 bases between the two germline ends. The CDR3 totals 11 residues. The V gene's germline CDR1 is SQVTM and CDR2 ANQGSEA.

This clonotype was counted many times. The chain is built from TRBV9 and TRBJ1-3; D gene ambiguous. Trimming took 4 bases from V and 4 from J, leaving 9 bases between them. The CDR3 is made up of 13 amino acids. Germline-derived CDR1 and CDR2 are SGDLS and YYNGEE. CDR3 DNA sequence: TGTGCCAGCAGCATAAATCAGGGAAACACCATATATTTT. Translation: CASSINQGNTIYF.

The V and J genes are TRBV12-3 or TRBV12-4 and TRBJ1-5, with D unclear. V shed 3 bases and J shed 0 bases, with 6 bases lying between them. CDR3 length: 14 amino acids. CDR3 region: CASSFGVSNQPQHF. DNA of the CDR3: TGTGCCAGCAGTTTTGGGGTTAGCAATCAGCCCCAGCATTTT.

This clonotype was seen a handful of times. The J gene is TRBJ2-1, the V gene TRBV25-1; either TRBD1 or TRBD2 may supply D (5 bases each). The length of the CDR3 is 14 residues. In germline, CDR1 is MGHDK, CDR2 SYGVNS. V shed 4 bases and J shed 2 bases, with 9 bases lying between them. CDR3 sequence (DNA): TGTGCCAGCAGTGTGGGGGACGCCTACAATGAGCAGTTCTTC. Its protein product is CASSVGDAYNEQFF.

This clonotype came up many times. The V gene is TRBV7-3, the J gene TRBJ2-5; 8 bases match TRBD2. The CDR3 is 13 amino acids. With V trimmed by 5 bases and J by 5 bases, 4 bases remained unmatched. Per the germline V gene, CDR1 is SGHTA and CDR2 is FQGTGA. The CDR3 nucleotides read TGTGCCAGCAGCCACCGGGGGGGCGAGACCCAGTACTTC. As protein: CASSHRGGETQYF. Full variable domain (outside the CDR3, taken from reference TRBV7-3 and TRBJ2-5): GAGVSQTPSNKVTEKGKYVELRCDPISGHTALYWYRQSLGQGPEFLIYFQGTGAADDSGLPNDRFFAVRPEGSVSTLKIQRTERGDSAVYLCASSHRGGETQYFGPGTRLLVL.

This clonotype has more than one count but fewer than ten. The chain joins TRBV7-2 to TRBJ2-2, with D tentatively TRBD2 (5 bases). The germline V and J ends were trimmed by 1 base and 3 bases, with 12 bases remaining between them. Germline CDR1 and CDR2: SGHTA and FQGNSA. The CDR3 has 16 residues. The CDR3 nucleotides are TGTGCCAGCAGCTTAGGGAGGCGGGCTTACACCGGGGAGCTGTTTTTT. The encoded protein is CASSLGRRAYTGELFF. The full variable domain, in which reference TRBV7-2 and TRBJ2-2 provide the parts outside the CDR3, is GAGVSQSPSNKVTEKGKDVELRCDPISGHTALYWYRQSLGQGLEFLIYFQGNSAPDKSGLPSDRFSAERTGGSVSTLTIQRTQQEDSAVYLCASSLGRRAYTGELFFGEGSRLTVL.

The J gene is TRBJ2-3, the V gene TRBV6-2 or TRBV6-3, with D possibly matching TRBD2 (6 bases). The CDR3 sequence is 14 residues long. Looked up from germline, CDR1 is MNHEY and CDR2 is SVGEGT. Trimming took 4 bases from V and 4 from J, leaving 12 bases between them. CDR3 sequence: CASSSSTRADTQYF. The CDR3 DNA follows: TGTGCCAGCAGTTCCTCGACTAGAGCAGATACGCAGTATTTT.

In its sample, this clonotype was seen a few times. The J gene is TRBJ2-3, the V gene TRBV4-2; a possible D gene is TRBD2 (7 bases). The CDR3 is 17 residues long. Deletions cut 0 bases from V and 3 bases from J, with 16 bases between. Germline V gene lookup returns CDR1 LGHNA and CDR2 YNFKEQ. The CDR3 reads CASSQDLRGGRTDTQYF. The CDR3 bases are TGTGCCAGCAGCCAAGATCTGAGGGGGGGCAGAACAGATACGCAGTATTTT.

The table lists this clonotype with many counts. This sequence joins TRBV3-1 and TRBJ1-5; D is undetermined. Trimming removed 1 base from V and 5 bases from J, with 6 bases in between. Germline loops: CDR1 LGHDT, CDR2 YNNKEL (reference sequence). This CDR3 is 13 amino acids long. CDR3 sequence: CASSQVRDQPQHF. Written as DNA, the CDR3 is TGTGCCAGCAGCCAAGTCCGTGATCAGCCCCAGCATTTT.

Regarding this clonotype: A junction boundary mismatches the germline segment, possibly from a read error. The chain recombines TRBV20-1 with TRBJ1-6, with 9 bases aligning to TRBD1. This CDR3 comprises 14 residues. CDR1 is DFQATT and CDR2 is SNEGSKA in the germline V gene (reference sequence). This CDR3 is CSAKRQGGVSTLHF. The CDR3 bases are TGCAGTGCCAAGCGACAGGGGGGGGTTTCAACCCTCCACTTT.